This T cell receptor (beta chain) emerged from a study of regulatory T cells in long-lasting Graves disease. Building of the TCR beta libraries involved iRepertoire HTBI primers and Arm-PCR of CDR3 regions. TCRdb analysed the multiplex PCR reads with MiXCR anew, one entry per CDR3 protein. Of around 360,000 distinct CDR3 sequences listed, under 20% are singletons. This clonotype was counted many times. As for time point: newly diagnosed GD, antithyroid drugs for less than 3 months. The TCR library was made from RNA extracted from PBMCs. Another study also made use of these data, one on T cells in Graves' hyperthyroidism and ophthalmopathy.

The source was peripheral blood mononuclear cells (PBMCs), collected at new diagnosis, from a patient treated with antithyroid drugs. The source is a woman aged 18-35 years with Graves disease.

DNA of the CDR3: TGTGCCAGCAGTGAAGCGAGCGGAACTGATCAGCCCCAGCATTTT. This sequence encodes CASSEASGTDQPQHF. This chain connects TRBV2 to TRBJ1-5; the D is unclear. V lost 0 bases, J lost 5 bases, and 11 bases lay in between. Germline lookup yields CDR1 SNHLY and CDR2 FYNNEI. CDR3 length: 15 amino acids.